Described below is a single TCR beta chain sequence and its context. The data are from a study of blood T cell repertoires in COVID-19. Study at large: Samples representing acute and convalescent COVID-19 were sourced from the United States, Italy and Spain.

Using immunoSEQ multiplex PCR, the repertoire was profiled, and TCRdb retains in-frame clones only, with some absent. The repertoire holds roughly 120,000 clones, with less than 85% as singletons. The germline CDR1 and CDR2 sequences are LGHDT and YNNKEL (reference sequence). The CDR3 is 20 residues long. V was shortened by 1 base and J by 5 bases, with 29 bases between the two germline ends. The clonotype was recovered from a man between 50 and 59 years old with acute or convalescent COVID-19. The sample comprised peripheral blood. The gene calls are TRBV3-1 (or the pseudogene TRBV3-2) and TRBJ2-5; weak D call: TRBD1 (6 bases). CDR3 nucleotides: TGTGCCAGCAGCCAAGTTCGTTCGGGTGGTTTTCAGGGGAATCTGGAGACCCAGTACTTC. It specifies CASSQVRSGGFQGNLETQYF.